The 16 T cell receptor beta chains below come from one sample, sequenced in a study of T-cell reconstitution after alpha-beta-depleted transplantation in children. For TCRbeta, the library was prepared with unique molecular identifiers. TCRdb ran MiXCR on the PCR reads and lists one entry per CDR3 protein. The sample includes about 980,000 distinct CDR3 sequences, roughly 29% of them seen just once. This specimen was PBMCs, mostly from graft donor cells, taken 360 days after TCRalphabeta/CD19-depleted stem cell transplant. All receptors come from a boy in the first two years of life who had a stem cell transplant for SCID, so the T cells may come from the graft donor.

This clonotype was observed once. The V and J genes are TRBV27 and TRBJ2-1, with D possibly being TRBD1 (5 bases). V gave up 1 base and J gave up 10 bases, with 17 bases separating them. The CDR3 has 15 amino acids. Germline V gives CDR1 MNHEY, CDR2 SMNVEV (reference sequence). The chain's CDR3 is CASSLLGGGQGEQFF. In nucleotides, the CDR3 is TGTGCCAGCAGTTTATTGGGTGGCGGACAAGGCGAGCAGTTCTTC.

The V call is TRBV30, the J call TRBJ1-1; weak D call: TRBD1 (5 bases). V gave up 2 bases and J gave up 1 base, with 11 bases separating them. Germline-derived CDR1 and CDR2 are GTSNPN and SVGIG (reference sequence). This CDR3 has 14 amino acids. The chain's CDR3 is CAWSLGQGNTEAFF. The CDR3 bases are TGTGCCTGGAGTCTTGGTCAGGGGAACACTGAAGCTTTCTTT.

The gene calls are TRBV7-9 and TRBJ2-1; tentatively, D is TRBD2 (5 bases). Germline lookup yields CDR1 SEHNR and CDR2 FQNEAQ (reference sequence). V shed 6 bases and J shed 3 bases, with 18 bases lying between them. This CDR3 has 16 amino acids. This CDR3 reads CASSLSVPGFYNEQFF. DNA of the CDR3: TGTGCCAGCAGTCTAAGCGTCCCGGGATTCTACAATGAGCAGTTCTTC. Looking up the rest from reference TRBV7-9 and TRBJ2-1 gives the full variable domain: DTGVSQNPRHKITKRGQNVTFRCDPISEHNRLYWYRQTLGQGPEFLTYFQNEAQLEKSRLLSDRFSAERPKGSFSTLEIQRTEQGDSAMYLCASSLSVPGFYNEQFFGPGTRLTVL.

This sequence joins TRBV4-2 and TRBJ2-3, with D uncertain. V lost 0 bases and J 0 bases, leaving 7 bases between the germline ends. Germline V lookup: CDR1 LGHNA, CDR2 YNFKEQ. The length of the CDR3 is 15 residues. CDR3 amino acids: CASSQDVISTDTQYF. The CDR3 coding sequence is TGTGCCAGCAGCCAAGACGTCATCAGCACAGATACGCAGTATTTT.

This sequence joins TRBV28 and TRBJ2-1; TRBD2 might be the D (5 bases). CDR1 is MDHEN, CDR2 SYDVKM, per germline. CDR3 length: 14 amino acids. V was cut by 5 bases and J by 2 bases, with 10 bases left in between. The chain's CDR3 is CASSVDWAYNEQFF. DNA of the CDR3: TGTGCCAGCAGTGTGGACTGGGCCTACAATGAGCAGTTCTTC.

The chain links TRBV12-3 or TRBV12-4 to TRBJ1-1, with 7 bases aligning to TRBD1. The CDR3 runs to 17 residues. The ends lost 6 bases at V and 0 bases at J; junction bases unmatched: 13. The CDR3 DNA reads as TGTGCCAGCAGCCAGGGGGTAGGATGGGTTGTGAACACTGAAGCTTTCTTT. This gives the protein CASSQGVGWVVNTEAFF.

The V gene is TRBV6-5, the J gene TRBJ1-6; D gene uncertain. The V and J ends lost 3 bases and 13 bases respectively, with 16 bases between them. Germline lookup yields CDR1 MNHEY and CDR2 SVGAGI. The CDR3 consists of 14 residues. This chain's CDR3 is CASSYYAGVEPLHF. The CDR3 DNA sequence: TGTGCCAGCAGTTATTATGCCGGGGTGGAGCCCCTCCACTTT.

The V call is TRBV18, the J call TRBJ2-7, with 8 bases identical to TRBD1. V lost 7 bases, J lost 3 bases, and 5 bases stayed unmatched. This CDR3 region has 13 residues. Germline V lookup: CDR1 KGHSH, CDR2 LQKENI. The CDR3 reads CASWAGTGYEQYF. CDR3 in DNA: TGTGCCAGCTGGGCCGGGACAGGCTACGAGCAGTACTTC.

The chain employs TRBV12-3 or TRBV12-4 and TRBJ1-1; tentatively, D is TRBD1 (6 bases). This CDR3 is built from 14 residues. Trimming took off 8 bases at V and 1 base at J, with 14 bases between the two ends. The CDR3 sequence: CASVEGGANTEAFF. CDR3 bases: TGTGCCAGCGTAGAAGGGGGGGCGAACACTGAAGCTTTCTTT.

This clonotype was found a few times. The chain carries TRBV7-8 and TRBJ2-1, with a tentative D call TRBD2 (6 bases). Looked up from germline, CDR1 is SGHVS and CDR2 is FQNEAQ. Trimming took off 3 bases at V and 7 bases at J, with 16 bases between the two ends. The CDR3 runs 15 residues. The CDR3 DNA reads TGTGCCAGCAGCTTGGCCGTCCGGGAGTCGAATGAGCAGTTCTTC. It yields the protein CASSLAVRESNEQFF.

The CDR3 DNA reads as TGTGCCAGCAGCTTAGCGACCAGGGGCTACGAGCAGTACTTC. This gives the protein CASSLATRGYEQYF. The gene calls are TRBV7-9 and TRBJ2-7; D perhaps matches TRBD1 (6 bases). Germline V gene lookup returns CDR1 SEHNR and CDR2 FQNEAQ (reference sequence). Between the trimmed V and J ends, which lost 0 bases and 3 bases, there was a span of 9 bases. The CDR3 is 14 amino acids.

The gene calls are TRBV12-3 or TRBV12-4 and TRBJ1-1; D remains unclear. V was shortened by 6 bases and J by 4 bases, with 15 bases between the two germline ends. The CDR3 totals 14 residues. For the CDR3, the DNA is TGTGCCAGCAGCCGAACAACAGAGTCCACTGAAGCTTTCTTT. Translation: CASSRTTESTEAFF.

V and J are TRBV5-1 and TRBJ2-7; weak D call: TRBD1 (5 bases). The length of the CDR3 is 18 residues. Trimming stripped 4 bases from V and 3 bases from J, with 26 bases between. Germline V CDR1 and CDR2: SGHRS, YFSETQ. The CDR3 region is CASSPNPPSTAPYYEQYF. In nucleotides, the CDR3 is TGCGCCAGCAGCCCAAACCCCCCGTCGACAGCTCCCTACTACGAGCAGTACTTC. The complete variable domain, with remaining parts taken from reference TRBV5-1 and TRBJ2-7, reads KAGVTQTPRYLIKTRGQQVTLSCSPISGHRSVSWYQQTPGQGLQFLFEYFSETQRNKGNFPGRFSGRQFSNSRSEMNVSTLELGDSALYLCASSPNPPSTAPYYEQYFGPGTRLTVT.

The chain couples TRBV6-1 to TRBJ1-2, with unresolved D. This CDR3 has 15 residues. Trimming stripped 6 bases from V and 4 bases from J, with 18 bases between. The germline V gene has CDR1 MNHNS and CDR2 SASEGT. The CDR3 here is CASSSVTRWGYGYTF. The CDR3 nucleotides are TGTGCCAGCAGCTCTGTGACACGATGGGGCTATGGCTACACCTTC.

In its sample, this clonotype was seen a few times. The rearrangement links TRBV12-3 or TRBV12-4 to TRBJ2-1, with no clear D. The V end was cut by 3 bases, the J end by 4 bases, with 13 bases between. This CDR3 has 15 amino acids. CDR3 DNA: TGTGCCAGCAGTTTGGATAGCCGCTTTTACAATGAGCAGTTCTTC. This sequence encodes CASSLDSRFYNEQFF.

The chain recombines TRBV10-3 with TRBJ2-3; D gene unclear. From germline, CDR1 is ENHRY and CDR2 SYGVKD. The CDR3 consists of 14 residues. V was cut by 3 bases and J by 2 bases, with 9 bases left in between. The CDR3 loop is CAISDEAATDTQYF. CDR3 nucleotide sequence: TGTGCCATCAGTGACGAAGCAGCCACAGATACGCAGTATTTT.